This T cell receptor (beta chain) was observed in a study of Graves' ophthalmopathy and Graves' hyperthyroidism. RNA transcripts served as template for amplifying TCR beta CDR3 sequences. The workflow started with a first-round RT-PCR run with HTBI primers and then moved on to a second-round multiplex PCR. TCRdb re-derived calls from the multiplex PCR reads in MiXCR, one entry per CDR3 protein. The sample holds hundreds of thousands of distinct CDR3 sequences, roughly 41% seen once. Study-wide results and limits: Distinction of ophthalmopathy from stable hyperthyroidism by a 13-signature model reached approximately 88% sensitivity and 75% to 84% specificity.

This clonotype was seen ten or more times. No antigen is known for it. Germline V gives CDR1 SGDLS, CDR2 YYNGEE. V was cut by 0 bases and J by 8 bases, with 8 bases left in between. The CDR3 covers 13 residues. CAS ≥3, NOSPECS ≥4, moderate-to-severe activity and duration under 3 months marked donors with ophthalmopathy. The PBMCs were taken from around 9.1 ml of fresh peripheral blood. This receptor was taken from an adult man with Graves' ophthalmopathy. The chain uses TRBV9 and TRBJ1-4; D unresolved. The sequencing input was peripheral blood. In nucleotides, the CDR3 is TGTGCCAGCAGCGTAGCTGTTGGGGAAAAACTGTTTTTT. This encodes CASSVAVGEKLFF.